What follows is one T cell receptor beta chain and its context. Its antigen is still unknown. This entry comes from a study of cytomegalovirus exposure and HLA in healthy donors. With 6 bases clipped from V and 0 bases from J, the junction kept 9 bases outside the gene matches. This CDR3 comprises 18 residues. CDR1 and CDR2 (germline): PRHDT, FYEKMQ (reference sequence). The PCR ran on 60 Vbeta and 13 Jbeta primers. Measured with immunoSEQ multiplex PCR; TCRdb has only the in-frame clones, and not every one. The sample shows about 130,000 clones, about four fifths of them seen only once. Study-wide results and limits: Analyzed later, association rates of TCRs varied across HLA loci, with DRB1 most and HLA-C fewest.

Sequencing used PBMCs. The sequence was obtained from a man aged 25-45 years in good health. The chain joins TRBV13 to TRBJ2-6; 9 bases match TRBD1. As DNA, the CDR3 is TGTGCCAGCAGTAGTCCGGGACAGGGCCTCTCTGGGGCCAACGTCCTGACTTTC. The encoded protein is CASSSPGQGLSGANVLTF.